This TCR beta chain was sequenced in a study of blood T cell repertoires in COVID-19 (TCRdb year 2020). Background for the entire study: Collaborator samples came from the United States, Italy and Spain and covered acute and convalescent phases of COVID-19. Where available, HLA class I and class II types were obtained from metadata supplied by the sample provider rather than from assay-based typing. Samples came from the ongoing ImmuneRACE study (first 160 participants) plus 1,254 subjects from 6 global collaborators. A freely available public database, intended as a resource for researchers studying the immune response to SARS-CoV-2, is where the repertoires were released. Sample metadata almost always included a de-identified subject ID, COVID-19 status, age in years and sex. The material from the prospective study consisted of cDNA or gDNA derived from T cells, B-cell-depleted T cells, or PBMCs. Subjects who had been exposed to COVID-19, were actively infected with it, or had recovered from it provided the deeply sampled blood TCRbeta repertoires that made up the dataset. The study at large found these results: How much clinical and demographic metadata was included differed by source and by participant, and the metadata was provided uncurated.

Each collaborating institution followed its own protocols to collect whole blood in K2EDTA tubes. For TCRbeta analysis, collaborators shipped samples in one of three forms: frozen whole blood, isolated PBMCs, or DNA extracted from either of those sample types. There are 16 amino acids in the CDR3, from cysteine to phenylalanine inclusive. Just CDR3 DNA is preserved here, 48 bases in frame from base 1. According to the germline V gene, CDR1 reads SNHLY and CDR2 reads FYNNEI. Trimming accounts for 6 bases at V and 2 bases at J, while the number of junction bases matched to no gene is 12. A remark on this clone: Its target antigen remains unknown. Base quality data are lacking; no much larger clone is found one base away.

TCRbeta CDR3 regions were amplified from genomic DNA by means of the immunoSEQ Assay, a bias-controlled multiplex PCR. The paper's data handling went like this. Nucleated cell counts per sample were estimated from amplification of reference gene primers within the assay. Sequence reads were collapsed and filtered to measure the absolute abundance of every unique TCRbeta CDR3 rearrangement. For each sample, productive Simpson clonality was calculated as the square root of Simpson's diversity index across productive rearrangements. TCRdb took over this immuneACCESS table, retaining in-frame rearrangements with V and J assigned. Such tables are incomplete; in checked studies, under half of the missing clones stem from an unresolved V gene, and the remainder is unexplained. The V and J calls and clone size were taken over from that table, and D and trimming were inferred from the DNA. A total of about 64,000 clones appear in this sample, approximately 84% of them only once. The ten largest clones capture approximately 3% of the sample.

What was sequenced was peripheral blood. This receptor chain uses TRBV2 and TRBJ2-7; 8 bases in between match TRBD2. The clonotype originates from a middle-aged man with active COVID-19. The DNA sequence reads TGTGCCAGCAGCCCTCCGGGACTAGGCCTAACCTACGAGCAGTACTTC. Protein translation: CASSPPGLGLTYEQYF. Reference TRBV2 and TRBJ2-7 genes cover what lies past the CDR3, so the full variable domain is EPEVTQTPSHQVTQMGQEVILRCVPISNHLYFYWYRQILGQKVEFLVSFYNNEISEKSEIFDDQFSVERPDGSNFTLKIRSTKLEDSAMYFCASSPPGLGLTYEQYFGPGTRLTVT.